A selection of T cell receptor beta chains follows, all from one sample in a study of T cells in Graves' hyperthyroidism and ophthalmopathy. MiXCR was run by TCRdb on the multiplex PCR reads, yielding one entry per CDR3 protein. The repertoire holds about 640,000 distinct CDR3 sequences, with less than 25% as singletons. The specimen sequenced was blood. These receptors were obtained from a man aged 25-45 years with Graves' ophthalmopathy. Each CDR3 is given with its conserved first and last residue. D genes are given only for firm matches. A clone size is listed for some rows: how often the clone was seen (once, few, many), or a class if it is expanded.

v_call	d_call	clone_size	j_call	cdr3_aa	cdr3_nt
TRBV2	-	many	TRBJ2-2	CASSARFANTGELFF	TGTGCCAGCAGTGCCAGATTCGCGAACACCGGGGAGCTGTTTTTT
TRBV5-6	-	few	TRBJ2-1	CASSLEPGVYNEQFF	TGTGCCAGCAGCTTGGAACCGGGAGTATACAATGAGCAGTTCTTC
TRBV15	TRBD2	many	TRBJ2-3	CATSRGGLAGTSTDTQYF	TGTGCCACCAGCAGAGGGGGACTAGCGGGAACCAGCACAGATACGCAGTATTTT
TRBV5-1	-	few	TRBJ2-5	CASNEGGGLKTQYF	TGCGCCAGCAACGAGGGAGGTGGTTTGAAGACCCAGTACTTC
TRBV6-1	-	many	TRBJ2-7	CASVGRPSEQYF	TGTGCCAGCGTAGGCCGGCCGAGCGAGCAGTACTTC
TRBV18	TRBD1	-	TRBJ2-1	CASSPLSGGWNEQFF	TGTGCCAGCTCACCACTGTCAGGGGGATGGAATGAGCAGTTCTTC
TRBV20-1	TRBD2	-	TRBJ2-3	CSATDRTSINTDTQYF	TGCAGTGCTACCGACCGGACTAGCATTAACACAGATACGCAGTATTTT
TRBV2	-	many	TRBJ2-4	CATDTASESLGAKNIQYF	TGTGCCACCGATACCGCTAGCGAGTCCTTAGGGGCCAAAAACATTCAGTACTTC
TRBV18	-	few	TRBJ2-3	CASSPAAGSTDTQYF	TGTGCCAGCTCACCAGCGGCAGGGAGCACAGATACGCAGTATTTT
TRBV7-8	TRBD1	-	TRBJ1-2	CASSQTGRYGYTF	TGTGCCAGCAGTCAGACAGGGCGCTATGGCTACACCTTC
TRBV10-3	TRBD2	many	TRBJ2-7	CAIRVAGGYEQYF	TGTGCCATCAGAGTAGCGGGAGGCTACGAGCAGTACTTC
TRBV7-9	TRBD2	few	TRBJ2-5	CASSRPSGQETQYF	TGTGCCAGCAGCCGACCTAGCGGCCAAGAGACCCAGTACTTC
TRBV5-1	TRBD1	many	TRBJ2-2	CASTASTGANTGELFF	TGCGCCAGCACGGCGAGTACAGGGGCGAACACCGGGGAGCTGTTTTTT